This T cell receptor (beta chain) was identified in a study of blood T cell repertoires in COVID-19. TCRdb's table, derived via immunoSEQ multiplex PCR, lists solely in-frame clones and lacks some. The sample consists of approximately 290,000 clones, 90% of them appearing once. V dropped 8 bases and J dropped 5; count of bases not matched to a gene: 10. CDR1 is MNHEY, CDR2 SVGAGI, per germline. This CDR3 spans 15 amino acids. This sequence was found in a woman aged 18-30 years with acute COVID-19. The sequenced sample was PBMCs or T cells enriched from blood (not recorded which). The chain employs TRBV6-5 and TRBJ2-2; TRBD1 matches at 8 bases. The CDR3 here is CASLLRTGLTGELFF. Here the CDR3 DNA reads TGTGCCAGCCTGCTCCGGACAGGGTTAACCGGGGAGCTGTTTTTT.